The 2 T cell receptor beta chains below all came from one sample that was sequenced in a study of cytomegalovirus exposure and HLA in healthy donors. Primers: 60 Vbeta forward and 13 Jbeta reverse. The repertoire was sequenced with immunoSEQ multiplex PCR; TCRdb's copy has only in-frame clones and lacks some. The table includes 150,000 to 200,000 clones, more than 70% detected once. Sequenced: PBMCs. The receptor source for this set is a man aged 40-55 years in good health and CMV-seropositive.

This chain links TRBV29-1 with TRBJ2-7; D gene uncertain. The germline V gene has CDR1 SQVTM and CDR2 ANQGSEA. V was clipped by 5 bases and J by 3 bases, with 14 bases between them. The CDR3 sequence is 13 residues long. CDR3 loop: CSVKGQAGYEQYF. The CDR3 nucleotides are TGCAGCGTTAAAGGTCAGGCTGGCTACGAGCAGTACTTC.

V and J are TRBV18 and TRBJ1-1; D is uncertain. Germline loops: CDR1 KGHSH, CDR2 LQKENI. This CDR3 spans 14 amino acids. The V and J ends lost 0 bases and 10 bases respectively, with 15 bases between them. DNA of the CDR3: TGTGCCAGCTCACCACCGGGAGACCCTGTCCGAGCTTTCTTT. Protein product: CASSPPGDPVRAFF. Complete variable domain (other parts from reference TRBV18 and TRBJ1-1): NAGVMQNPRHLVRRRGQEARLRCSPMKGHSHVYWYRQLPEEGLKFMVYLQKENIIDESGMPKERFSAEFPKEGPSILRIQQVVRGDSAAYFCASSPPGDPVRAFFGQGTRLTVV.